This T cell receptor (beta chain) was observed in a study of blood T cell repertoires in COVID-19 (dated by TCRdb to the early 2020s). Regarding the research as a whole: The collaborator samples originated in the United States, Italy and Spain and spanned the acute and convalescent phases of COVID-19. Where available, HLA class I and class II types were taken from metadata supplied by the sample provider and were not determined by assay-based typing. The material from the prospective study consisted of cDNA or gDNA derived from T cells, B-cell-depleted T cells, or PBMCs. Deeply sampled blood TCRbeta repertoires from subjects exposed to, actively infected with, or recovered from COVID-19 were included in the dataset. Nearly every sample came with metadata listing a de-identified subject ID, COVID-19 status, age in years and sex. The repertoires were released in a freely available public database meant as a resource for research on the immune response to SARS-CoV-2. Samples were obtained from the ongoing ImmuneRACE study (first 160 participants) and from 1,000 to 1,500 subjects provided by 6 global collaborators. Results the study describes overall, beyond this receptor: The quantity of clinical and demographic metadata differed by source and by participant and was supplied without curation.

Reading the germline V gene (reference sequence) gives CDR1 LNHDA and CDR2 SQIVND. The V and J ends are trimmed by 5 bases and 1 base, leaving 9 bases between them. From cysteine to phenylalanine, the CDR3 is 15 amino acids long. Only the CDR3 DNA is retained, 45 bases long and in frame from the first base. TCRbeta CDR3 regions were amplified from genomic DNA by means of the immunoSEQ Assay, a bias-controlled multiplex PCR. Per the authors' processing: Nucleated cell counts per sample were estimated from amplification of reference gene primers within the assay. To quantify the absolute abundance of each unique TCRbeta CDR3 rearrangement, sequence reads were collapsed and filtered. Productive Simpson clonality was computed per sample as the square root of Simpson's diversity index over productive rearrangements. This immuneACCESS table, as held by TCRdb, lists in-frame sequences with V and J called but not all clones. Of the missing ones, under half trace to an unresolved V gene in checked studies; the others have no known cause. The DNA was the basis for D and trimming; V, J and clone size are from that table. The sample records about 80,000 clones, less than 85% of which are singletons. The top ten hold around 13% of the sample.

Whole blood was collected in K2EDTA tubes by collaborating institutions according to the institutions' own protocols. For TCRbeta analysis, collaborators shipped samples in one of three forms: frozen whole blood, isolated PBMCs, or DNA extracted from either of those sample types. Comments on this clone: The antigen this receptor binds is unknown. No per-base quality is available; no much larger clone lies one base away.

The V gene is TRBV19 and the J gene is TRBJ1-6; the D region possibly corresponds to TRBD1 (6 bases align). This sequence originates from a human donor in a cohort sampled during active COVID-19. Material for sequencing was peripheral blood. The sequenced DNA: TGTGCCAGTAGTTCAGGGGAATCCTATAATTCACCCCTCCACTTT. It translates as CASSSGESYNSPLHF. The CDR3, completed at both ends by the reference TRBV19 and TRBJ1-6 genes, gives the full variable domain DGGITQSPKYLFRKEGQNVTLSCEQNLNHDAMYWYRQDPGQGLRLIYYSQIVNDFQKGDIAEGYSVSREKKESFPLTVTSAQKNPTAFYLCASSSGESYNSPLHFGNGTRLTVT.